This TCR beta chain was recorded in a study of blood T cell repertoires in COVID-19. Turning to the study itself: Donors in the United States, Italy and Spain gave samples during acute or convalescent COVID-19. PBMCs, B-cell-depleted T cells, or T cells were the source of the cDNA or gDNA that made up the material.

CDR3 length: 14 amino acids. V was clipped by 5 bases and J by 2 bases, with 11 bases between them. CDR1 and CDR2 (germline): SGHTA, FQGTGA. During active infection, Seattle patients enrolled and were then monitored through disease. Profiling relied on immunoSEQ multiplex PCR, and the TCRdb table lists in-frame clones only, not all of them. The table lists some 350,000 clones, around 86% of them singletons. V gene TRBV7-3 combines with J gene TRBJ2-3; a weak D match, TRBD2 (6 bases). The clonotype originates from a woman between 50 and 59 years old with COVID-19, enrolled during active disease. The sequenced sample consisted of peripheral blood. The DNA of the CDR3 is TGTGCCAGCAGCCCCGGGGGAGTCACAGATACGCAGTATTTT. This codes for CASSPGGVTDTQYF.